The clone carrying this TCR beta chain appeared a few times. Per the original data handling: Amplification from reference gene primers served as the basis for estimated nucleated cell counts. The table came from immunoSEQ multiplex PCR; TCRdb's copy has only in-frame clones and leaves some out. V and J calls and clone size follow that table, whereas D and trimming were derived from the DNA. This table has about 170,000 clones, 85% to 95% appearing once. Germline V gives CDR1 LGHDT, CDR2 YNNKEL (reference sequence). V lost 3 bases, J lost 0 bases, and 8 bases lay in between. The length of the CDR3 is 15 residues. The data are from a study of blood T cell repertoires in COVID-19. In the study overall: The United States, Italy and Spain were the sources of the acute and convalescent COVID-19 samples. PBMCs, B-cell-depleted T cells, or T cells provided the cDNA or gDNA that made up the material.

The sample comprised peripheral blood. The chain joins TRBV3-1 (or the pseudogene TRBV3-2) to TRBJ1-4; a weak D match, TRBD1 (6 bases). This receptor was identified in a woman aged 45 to 65 with acute or convalescent COVID-19. CDR3 loop: CASSQTGATNEKLFF. The CDR3, as DNA: TGTGCCAGCAGCCAGACAGGTGCAACTAATGAAAAACTGTTTTTT.